One sample yielded the 27 T cell receptor beta chains listed below, sequenced in a study of blood T cell repertoires in COVID-19. Some clones are missing from TCRdb's copy, which holds only in-frame ones; the method was immunoSEQ multiplex PCR. The sample carries a few hundred thousand clones, around 88% recorded once. The material sequenced was peripheral blood. The receptors stem from a woman aged 25 to 45 who had recovered from COVID-19.

Here the CDR3 reads CASSYPQAGYSGTQYF. CDR3 coding DNA: TGTGCCAGCAGTTACCCTCAGGCGGGATATAGTGGGACCCAGTACTTC. This chain links TRBV6-2 or TRBV6-3 with TRBJ2-5; TRBD2 might be the D (6 bases). Trimming pared 2 bases from V and 7 bases from J, leaving 20 bases between. The CDR3 spans 16 residues. Germline lookup yields CDR1 MNHEY and CDR2 SVGEGT.

This sequence joins TRBV7-9 and TRBJ2-5; TRBD2 might be the D (6 bases). Germline loops: CDR1 SEHNR, CDR2 FQNEAQ (reference sequence). The CDR3 length is 15 residues. V dropped 4 bases and J dropped 1 base, with 13 bases sitting between them. CDR3 coding DNA: TGTGCCAGCAGCTGGAACCCCGGGGGCCAAGAGACCCAGTACTTC. Translating it yields CASSWNPGGQETQYF.

V is TRBV4-2 and J is TRBJ2-3, with 11 positions matching TRBD2. The germline V gene encodes CDR1 LGHNA and CDR2 YNFKEQ. This CDR3 region has 16 residues. With V trimmed by 0 bases and J by 1 base, 0 bases remained unmatched. The CDR3, as DNA: TGTGCCAGCAGCCAAGAACTAGCGGGAGGCACAGATACGCAGTATTTT. Translation: CASSQELAGGTDTQYF.

V usage is TRBV2 and J usage is TRBJ1-1; the match to TRBD1 covers 8 bases. The CDR3 totals 12 residues. Germline values: CDR1 SNHLY, CDR2 FYNNEI. With 7 bases clipped from V and 5 bases from J, the junction kept 3 bases outside the gene matches. The CDR3, as DNA: TGTGCCAGCATTACAGGGGGAACTGAAGCTTTCTTT. It encodes CASITGGTEAFF.

The chain links TRBV18 to TRBJ2-1; the D gene is possibly TRBD1 (5 bases). This CDR3 region has 16 residues. Per germline, CDR1 KGHSH and CDR2 LQKENI. V lost 1 base and J 7 bases, leaving 17 bases between the germline ends. The CDR3 DNA is TGTGCCAGCTCACCACTGGGCCCCAGCCAGGGAAATGAGCAGTTCTTC. It yields the protein CASSPLGPSQGNEQFF.

This rearrangement joins TRBV5-1 to TRBJ1-1; 7 bases align to TRBD1. In germline, CDR1 is SGHRS, CDR2 YFSETQ. V shed 2 bases and J 1 base; nucleotides not matched to a gene: 5. The CDR3 has 15 residues. CDR3 sequence (DNA): TGCGCCAGCAGCTTACCTAGACAGGGGAACACTGAAGCTTTCTTT. Translated: CASSLPRQGNTEAFF.

In nucleotides, the CDR3 is TGTGCCAGCAGTTACTCTGACTTCACAGATACGCAGTATTTT. It encodes CASSYSDFTDTQYF. The rearrangement joins TRBV6-5 to TRBJ2-3; no definite D call. The CDR3 runs 14 residues. The V gene's germline CDR1 is MNHEY and CDR2 SVGAGI. Trimming took off 0 bases at V and 2 bases at J, with 6 bases between the two ends.

The V call is TRBV28, the J call TRBJ2-7, with 13 bases aligning to TRBD2. The CDR3 contains 15 residues. Germline CDR1 is MDHEN and CDR2 is SYDVKM. The J segment lost 6 bases and the V segment lost 5 bases, leaving 7 bases of the junction unmatched. CDR3 sequence: CASSPSTSGRAEQYF. The CDR3 DNA reads TGTGCCAGCAGTCCATCTACTAGCGGGAGGGCCGAGCAGTACTTC. Supplemented by reference TRBV28 and TRBJ2-7, the full variable domain reads DVKVTQSSRYLVKRTGEKVFLECVQDMDHENMFWYRQDPGLGLRLIYFSYDVKMKEKGDIPEGYSVSREKKERFSLILESASTNQTSMYLCASSPSTSGRAEQYFGPGTRLTVT.

This clone was detected a few times. The V call is TRBV7-2, the J call TRBJ1-6; 8 bases are a match to TRBD1. Germline V gene sequence: CDR1 SGHTA, CDR2 FQGNSA. V gave up 6 bases and J gave up 10 bases; unmatched junction bases: 8. The CDR3 consists of 14 residues. The CDR3 region is CASSFGQGGSPLHF. DNA of the CDR3: TGTGCCAGCAGTTTCGGACAGGGAGGATCACCCCTCCACTTT.

The chain joins TRBV2 to TRBJ2-5; TRBD2 is a possible D gene (6 bases). Looked up from germline, CDR1 is SNHLY and CDR2 is FYNNEI. V was cut by 1 base and J by 5 bases, with 11 bases left in between. The CDR3 loop spans 14 amino acids. CDR3 protein: CASSEVDYRETQYF. The DNA for the CDR3 is TGTGCCAGCAGTGAAGTGGACTACAGGGAGACCCAGTACTTC.

The gene calls are TRBV28 and TRBJ1-3, with D perhaps matching TRBD1 (6 bases). Germline lookup yields CDR1 MDHEN and CDR2 SYDVKM. With 10 bases removed from V and 0 bases from J, the gap between germline ends came to 16 bases. There are 15 residues in the CDR3. CDR3 DNA sequence: TGTGCCACCAAACTAGGGGACATCTCTGGAAACACCATATATTTT. Its translation is CATKLGDISGNTIYF.

The J gene is TRBJ1-1, the V gene TRBV7-2; D unclear. The CDR3 loop spans 13 amino acids. V gave up 5 bases and J gave up 1 base, with 8 bases separating them. Germline V lookup: CDR1 SGHTA, CDR2 FQGNSA. CDR3 coding DNA: TGTGCCAGCAGCCCCACCAGGAACACTGAAGCTTTCTTT. Protein sequence: CASSPTRNTEAFF.

The rearrangement uses TRBV5-8 and TRBJ1-5, with 7 bases matching TRBD1. Germline trimming cut 3 bases from V and 4 bases from J; bases unmatched to any gene: 1. This CDR3 has 13 residues. From germline, CDR1 is SGHTS and CDR2 YDEGEE. CDR3 protein: CASSWDSNQPQHF. Written as DNA, the CDR3 is TGTGCCAGCAGCTGGGACAGTAATCAGCCCCAGCATTTT. The full variable domain, with the rest looked up from reference TRBV5-8 and TRBJ1-5, is EAGVTQSPTHLIKTRGQQATLRCSPISGHTSVYWYQQALGLGLQFLLWYDEGEERNRGNFPPRFSGRQFPNYSSELNVNALELEDSALYLCASSWDSNQPQHFGDGTRLSIL.

The V call is TRBV11-2, the J call TRBJ2-5, with D maybe TRBD1 (6 bases). The V gene's germline CDR1 is SGHAT and CDR2 FQNNGV. V gave up 6 bases and J gave up 2 bases, with 10 bases separating them. The CDR3 extends over 13 amino acids. The CDR3 region is CASSGDNQETQYF. The CDR3 region has the DNA TGTGCCAGCAGTGGGGACAATCAAGAGACCCAGTACTTC.

V gene TRBV5-1 combines with J gene TRBJ2-7, with D possibly TRBD2 on 6 matching bases. From germline, CDR1 is SGHRS and CDR2 YFSETQ. CDR3 length: 15 residues. V was shortened by 3 bases and J by 0 bases, with 13 bases between the two germline ends. The CDR3 sequence: CASSWGTGLSYEQYF. CDR3 nucleotides: TGCGCCAGCAGCTGGGGGACGGGACTCTCCTACGAGCAGTACTTC.

The chain is built from TRBV15 and TRBJ2-3; D gene unclear. CDR1 LNHNV and CDR2 YYDKDF come from the germline V gene (reference sequence). The CDR3 is made up of 15 amino acids. Trimming took 1 base from V and 0 from J, leaving 8 bases between them. CDR3 coding DNA: TGTGCCACCAGCAGAGGCGTCCCAAGCACAGATACGCAGTATTTT. Its protein is CATSRGVPSTDTQYF.

The V gene is TRBV6-5, the J gene TRBJ2-1, with TRBD2 matching 11 bases. J lost 3 bases, V lost 6 bases, and 4 bases had no gene match. The CDR3 contains 15 residues. Germline V gene lookup returns CDR1 MNHEY and CDR2 SVGAGI. CDR3 protein: CASRLTSGDYNEQFF. CDR3 nucleotides: TGTGCCAGCAGATTGACTAGCGGGGACTACAATGAGCAGTTCTTC.

This chain's CDR3 is CASSLDGAGNTIYF. The CDR3 region has the DNA TGCGCCAGCAGCTTGGACGGGGCTGGAAACACCATATATTTT. The chain carries TRBV5-1 and TRBJ1-3; D is uncertain. Trimming shortened V by 0 bases and J by 2 bases, and 6 bases separated the two germline ends. CDR1 and CDR2 (germline): SGHRS, YFSETQ. This CDR3 has 14 residues.

This sequence joins TRBV7-2 and TRBJ2-1; 10 bases are shared with TRBD2. CDR1 SGHTA and CDR2 FQGNSA come from the germline V gene. Trimming removed 8 bases from V and 8 bases from J; junction bases left unmatched: 9. The CDR3 has 14 amino acids. Here the CDR3 reads CASLELAGEYEQFF. CDR3 in DNA: TGTGCCAGCCTCGAGCTAGCGGGAGAATATGAGCAGTTCTTC.

The chain joins TRBV7-9 to TRBJ2-7, with TRBD2 identical over 15 bases. CDR3 length: 15 amino acids. The V gene's germline CDR1 is SEHNR and CDR2 FQNEAQ (reference sequence). The trim removed 5 bases at V and 6 bases at J, leaving 5 bases unmatched. In nucleotides, the CDR3 is TGTGCCAGCAGCCAGGGACTAGCGGGAGGAGCCGAGCAGTACTTC. Translated, it gives CASSQGLAGGAEQYF.

The CDR3 coding sequence is TGCGCCAGCAGCGCTACGACTAGCTTCCAAGATACGCAGTATTTT. Translated: CASSATTSFQDTQYF. The chain couples TRBV5-1 to TRBJ2-3, with TRBD2 matching over 7 bases. The CDR3 runs 15 residues. CDR1 and CDR2 (germline): SGHRS, YFSETQ. Germline trimming cut 4 bases from V and 5 bases from J; bases unmatched to any gene: 10.

This clone was recorded a few times. The genes are TRBV10-2 and TRBJ1-1; 8 nucleotides agree with TRBD1. V lost 8 bases to trimming and J lost 1 base; unmatched junction nucleotides: 9. Germline V gene data show CDR1 as WSHSY and CDR2 as SAAADI. The CDR3 extends over 15 amino acids. The CDR3 reads CASSRGGQANTEAFF. The CDR3 region has the DNA TGCGCCAGCTCCCGAGGGGGACAGGCGAACACTGAAGCTTTCTTT.

This chain connects TRBV5-8 to TRBJ1-5; TRBD1 aligns across 8 bases. Germline assignment: CDR1 SGHTS and CDR2 YDEGEE. The CDR3 loop spans 16 amino acids. Germline trimming cut 2 bases from V and 4 bases from J; bases unmatched to any gene: 8. CDR3 in amino acids: CASSFTDRDSNQPQHF. CDR3 DNA: TGTGCCAGCAGCTTCACGGACAGGGACTCGAATCAGCCCCAGCATTTT.

About this clone itself: Other DNA sequences in the same sample also yield this CDR3. The chain links TRBV19 to TRBJ1-5; D uncertain. The CDR3 is made up of 10 amino acids. V was cut by 6 bases and J by 7 bases, with 4 bases left in between. Germline V lookup: CDR1 LNHDA, CDR2 SQIVND (reference sequence). CDR3 amino acids: CASSEQPQHF. Here the CDR3 DNA reads TGTGCCAGTAGCGAGCAGCCCCAGCATTTT.

CDR3: CASSQARGLDTQYF. CDR3 nucleotide sequence: TGCGCCAGCAGCCAAGCCAGGGGTCTAGATACGCAGTATTTT. The genes are TRBV4-1 and TRBJ2-3; a weak D match, TRBD1 (6 bases). The CDR3 extends over 14 amino acids. CDR1 is MGHRA, CDR2 YSYEKL, per germline. With 1 base removed from V and 5 bases from J, the gap between germline ends came to 10 bases.

In nucleotides, the CDR3 is TGTGCCAGCAGTGGTCCGAGGAGCTCCTATAATTCACCCCTCCACTTT. This codes for CASSGPRSSYNSPLHF. This chain connects TRBV2 to TRBJ1-6; D unclear. The germline V gene has CDR1 SNHLY and CDR2 FYNNEI. The CDR3 contains 16 residues. V lost 4 bases and J lost 0, with 10 bases in between.

This chain uses TRBV11-2 with TRBJ2-5; D is uncertain. V lost 2 bases and J 3 bases, leaving 7 bases between the germline ends. Per germline, CDR1 SGHAT and CDR2 FQNNGV. There are 13 residues in the CDR3. The CDR3 sequence is CASSLWRKETQYF. DNA of the CDR3: TGTGCCAGCAGCTTATGGCGGAAAGAGACCCAGTACTTC.